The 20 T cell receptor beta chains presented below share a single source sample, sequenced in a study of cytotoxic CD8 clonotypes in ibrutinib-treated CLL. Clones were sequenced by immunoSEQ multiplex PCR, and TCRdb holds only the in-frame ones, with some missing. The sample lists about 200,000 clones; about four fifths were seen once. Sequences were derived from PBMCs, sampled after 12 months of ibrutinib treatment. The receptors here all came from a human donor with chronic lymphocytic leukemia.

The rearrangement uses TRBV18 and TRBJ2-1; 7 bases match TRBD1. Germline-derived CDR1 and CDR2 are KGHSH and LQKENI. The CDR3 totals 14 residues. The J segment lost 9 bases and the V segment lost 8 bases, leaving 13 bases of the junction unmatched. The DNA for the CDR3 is TGTGCCAGCCTACTTGAGACAGGGTACGGTGAGCAGTTCTTC. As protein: CASLLETGYGEQFF. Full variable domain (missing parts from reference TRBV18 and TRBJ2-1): NAGVMQNPRHLVRRRGQEARLRCSPMKGHSHVYWYRQLPEEGLKFMVYLQKENIIDESGMPKERFSAEFPKEGPSILRIQQVVRGDSAAYFCASLLETGYGEQFFGPGTRLTVL.

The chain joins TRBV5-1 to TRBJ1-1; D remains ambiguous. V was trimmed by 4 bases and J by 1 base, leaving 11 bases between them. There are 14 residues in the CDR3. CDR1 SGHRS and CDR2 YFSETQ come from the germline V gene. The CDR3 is CASSPESRNTEAFF. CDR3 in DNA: TGCGCCAGCAGCCCGGAGAGTAGGAACACTGAAGCTTTCTTT.

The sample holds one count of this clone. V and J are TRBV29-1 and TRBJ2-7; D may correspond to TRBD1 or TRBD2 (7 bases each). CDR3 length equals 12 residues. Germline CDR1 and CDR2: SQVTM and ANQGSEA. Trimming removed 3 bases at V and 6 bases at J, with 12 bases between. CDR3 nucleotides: TGCAGCGTTGAGGGAGGGGGCGTCGAGCAGTACTTC. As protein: CSVEGGGVEQYF.

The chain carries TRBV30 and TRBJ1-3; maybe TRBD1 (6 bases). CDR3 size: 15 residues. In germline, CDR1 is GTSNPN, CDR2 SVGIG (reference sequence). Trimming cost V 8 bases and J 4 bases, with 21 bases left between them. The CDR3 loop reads CALGPWGRRGNTIYF. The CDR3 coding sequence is TGTGCCCTGGGCCCGTGGGGGCGTCGGGGAAACACCATATATTTT.

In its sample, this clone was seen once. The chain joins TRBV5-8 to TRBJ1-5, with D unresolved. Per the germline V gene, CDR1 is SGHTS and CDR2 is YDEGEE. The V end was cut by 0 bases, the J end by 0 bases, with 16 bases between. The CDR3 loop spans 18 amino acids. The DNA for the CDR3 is TGTGCCAGCAGCTTGGTCGTGACACCGCTGAATAGCAATCAGCCCCAGCATTTT. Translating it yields CASSLVVTPLNSNQPQHF. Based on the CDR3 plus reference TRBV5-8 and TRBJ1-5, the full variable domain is EAGVTQSPTHLIKTRGQQATLRCSPISGHTSVYWYQQALGLGLQFLLWYDEGEERNRGNFPPRFSGRQFPNYSSELNVNALELEDSALYLCASSLVVTPLNSNQPQHFGDGTRLSIL.

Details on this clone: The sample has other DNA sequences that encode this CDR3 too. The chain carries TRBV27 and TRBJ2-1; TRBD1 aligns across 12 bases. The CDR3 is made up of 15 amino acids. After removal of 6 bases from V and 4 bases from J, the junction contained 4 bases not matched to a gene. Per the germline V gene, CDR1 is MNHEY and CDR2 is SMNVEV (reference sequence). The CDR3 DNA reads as TGTGCCAGCAGCCTGGGACAGGGGGCTTACAATGAGCAGTTCTTC. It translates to CASSLGQGAYNEQFF.

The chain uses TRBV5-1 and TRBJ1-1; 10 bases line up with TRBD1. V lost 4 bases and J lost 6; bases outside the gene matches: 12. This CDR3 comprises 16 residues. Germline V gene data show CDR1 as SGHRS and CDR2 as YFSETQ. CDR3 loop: CASSPGTTGGGSEAFF. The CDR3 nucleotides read TGCGCCAGCAGCCCGGGAACGACAGGGGGCGGGTCTGAAGCTTTCTTT. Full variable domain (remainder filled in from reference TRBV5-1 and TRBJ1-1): KAGVTQTPRYLIKTRGQQVTLSCSPISGHRSVSWYQQTPGQGLQFLFEYFSETQRNKGNFPGRFSGRQFSNSRSEMNVSTLELGDSALYLCASSPGTTGGGSEAFFGQGTRLTVV.

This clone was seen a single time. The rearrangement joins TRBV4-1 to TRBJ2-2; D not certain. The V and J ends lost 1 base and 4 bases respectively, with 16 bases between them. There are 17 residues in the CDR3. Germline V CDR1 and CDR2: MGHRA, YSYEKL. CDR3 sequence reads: CASSQGPSTTRTGELFF. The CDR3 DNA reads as TGCGCCAGCAGCCAAGGGCCTTCCACGACGCGCACCGGGGAGCTGTTTTTT.

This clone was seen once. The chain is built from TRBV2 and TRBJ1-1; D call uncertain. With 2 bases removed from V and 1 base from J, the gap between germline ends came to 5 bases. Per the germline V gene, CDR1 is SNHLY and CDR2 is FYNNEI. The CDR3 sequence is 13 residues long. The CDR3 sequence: CASSELGNTEAFF. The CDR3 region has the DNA TGTGCCAGCAGTGAATTGGGGAACACTGAAGCTTTCTTT.

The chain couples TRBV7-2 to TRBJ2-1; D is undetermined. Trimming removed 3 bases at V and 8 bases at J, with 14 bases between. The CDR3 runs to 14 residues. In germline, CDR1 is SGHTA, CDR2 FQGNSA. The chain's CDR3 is CASSLGLWWDEQFF. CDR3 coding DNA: TGTGCCAGCAGCTTGGGTCTCTGGTGGGATGAGCAGTTCTTC.

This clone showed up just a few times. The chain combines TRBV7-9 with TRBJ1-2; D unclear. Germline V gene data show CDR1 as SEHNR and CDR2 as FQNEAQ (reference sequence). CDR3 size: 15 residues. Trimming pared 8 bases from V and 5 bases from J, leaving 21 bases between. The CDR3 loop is CASPGNQIPCYGYTF. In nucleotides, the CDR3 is TGTGCCAGCCCTGGGAACCAAATCCCTTGTTATGGCTACACCTTC.

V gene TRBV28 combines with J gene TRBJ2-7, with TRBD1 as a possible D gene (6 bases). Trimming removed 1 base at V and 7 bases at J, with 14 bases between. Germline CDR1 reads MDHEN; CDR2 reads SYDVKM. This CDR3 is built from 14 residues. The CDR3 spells CASSLSATGFEQYF. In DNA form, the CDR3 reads TGTGCCAGCAGTTTATCGGCTACAGGGTTTGAGCAGTACTTC.

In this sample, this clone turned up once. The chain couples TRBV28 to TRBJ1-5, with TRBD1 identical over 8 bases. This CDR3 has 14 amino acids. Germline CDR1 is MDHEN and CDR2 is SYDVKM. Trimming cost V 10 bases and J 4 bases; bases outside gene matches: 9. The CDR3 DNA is TGTGCCACACAGGGGGGGACAGTTAATCAGCCCCAGCATTTT. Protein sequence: CATQGGTVNQPQHF.

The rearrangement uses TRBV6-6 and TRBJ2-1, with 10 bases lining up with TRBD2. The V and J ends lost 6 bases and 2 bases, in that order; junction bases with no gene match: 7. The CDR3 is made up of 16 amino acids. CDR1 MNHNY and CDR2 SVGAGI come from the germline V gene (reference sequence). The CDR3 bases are TGTGCCAGCAGCTATATAGCGGGAGGACCCTACAATGAGCAGTTCTTC. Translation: CASSYIAGGPYNEQFF.

The CDR3, as DNA: TGCAGCGAACTACAGGGTTACGATGAGCAGTTCTTC. Its protein product is CSELQGYDEQFF. This rearrangement joins TRBV29-1 to TRBJ2-1; maybe TRBD1 (6 bases). CDR3 length equals 12 residues. Trimming shortened V by 7 bases and J by 8 bases, and 15 bases separated the two germline ends. Germline assignment: CDR1 SQVTM and CDR2 ANQGSEA.

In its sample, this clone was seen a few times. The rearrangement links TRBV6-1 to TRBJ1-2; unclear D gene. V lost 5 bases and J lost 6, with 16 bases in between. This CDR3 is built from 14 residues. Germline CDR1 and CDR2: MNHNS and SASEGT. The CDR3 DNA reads TGTGCCAGCAGTCTTCAAGGCGGTGGGGATGGCTACACCTTC. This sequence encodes CASSLQGGGDGYTF.

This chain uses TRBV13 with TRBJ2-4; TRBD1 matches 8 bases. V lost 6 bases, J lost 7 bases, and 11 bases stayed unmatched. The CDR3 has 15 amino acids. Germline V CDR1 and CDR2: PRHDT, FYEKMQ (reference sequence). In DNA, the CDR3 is TGTGCCAGCAGTATCCCTACCCCAGGGGGCAACATTCAGTACTTC. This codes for CASSIPTPGGNIQYF.

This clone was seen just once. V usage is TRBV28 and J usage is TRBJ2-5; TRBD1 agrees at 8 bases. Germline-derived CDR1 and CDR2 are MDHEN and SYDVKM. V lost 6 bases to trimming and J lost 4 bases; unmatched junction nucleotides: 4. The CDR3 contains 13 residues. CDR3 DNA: TGTGCCAGCAGACAACAGGGGGTAGAGACCCAGTACTTC. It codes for CASRQQGVETQYF.

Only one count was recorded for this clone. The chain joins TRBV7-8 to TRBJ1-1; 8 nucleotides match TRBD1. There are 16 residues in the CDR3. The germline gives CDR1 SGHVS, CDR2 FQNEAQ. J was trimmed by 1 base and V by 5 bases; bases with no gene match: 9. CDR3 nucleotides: TGTGCCAGCAGCCCGAGACAGGGGATGGAGAACACTGAAGCTTTCTTT. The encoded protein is CASSPRQGMENTEAFF.

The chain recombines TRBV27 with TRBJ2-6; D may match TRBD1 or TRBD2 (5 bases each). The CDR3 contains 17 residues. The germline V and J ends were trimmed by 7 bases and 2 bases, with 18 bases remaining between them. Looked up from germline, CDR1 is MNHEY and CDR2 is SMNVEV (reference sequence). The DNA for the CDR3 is TGTGCCAGCAAGTTAGAGGGTGGGGGAACTGGGGCCAACGTCCTGACTTTC. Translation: CASKLEGGGTGANVLTF.